The source of this T cell receptor beta chain is a study of shared clonotypes between healthy human individuals. In the study overall: Every donor yielded three CD4 naive, three CD4 memory, two CD8 naive and one CD8 memory plate.

CDR1 is SGHTA and CDR2 is FQGTGA in the germline V gene. The V end was cut by 1 base, the J end by 0 bases, with 6 bases between. CDR3 size: 14 residues. Comment on this clone: The antigen is not known. At the DNA level, this CDR3 is encoded by other sequences in the same sample as well.

The study's findings and limits: Only blood was sampled, and tissue TCR repertoires likely differ from blood ones. The four-donor shared clonotypes exceeded non-shared clonotypes in generation probability, with non-shared ones scoring lower.

Assay execution proceeded at the deep level. Here immunoSEQ multiplex PCR was the method, and the copy in TCRdb shows in-frame clones only, minus some. The data hold over a million clones, with about 84% observed a single time. This sequence was found in a man in his late teens or twenties in good health. Some clones in this sample may be carry-over from other donors' samples. The V and J genes are TRBV7-3 and TRBJ2-5; no firm D call. Sequencing was performed on memory CD4+ T cells from PBMCs. Stated subset: CD45RA-negative fraction. The CDR3 DNA reads TGTGCCAGCAGCTTAAGTGGGTACCAAGAGACCCAGTACTTC. This encodes CASSLSGYQETQYF.